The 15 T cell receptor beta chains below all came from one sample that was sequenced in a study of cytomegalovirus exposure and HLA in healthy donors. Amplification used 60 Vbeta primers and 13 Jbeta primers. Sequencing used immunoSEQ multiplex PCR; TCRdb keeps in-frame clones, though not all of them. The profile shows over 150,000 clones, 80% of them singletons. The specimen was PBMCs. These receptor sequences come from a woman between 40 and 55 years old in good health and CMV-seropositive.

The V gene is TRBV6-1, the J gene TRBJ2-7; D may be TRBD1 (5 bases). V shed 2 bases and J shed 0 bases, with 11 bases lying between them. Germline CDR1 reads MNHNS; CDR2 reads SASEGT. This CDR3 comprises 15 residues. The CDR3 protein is CASSEMAGISYEQYF. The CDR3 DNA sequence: TGTGCCAGCAGTGAAATGGCAGGGATCTCCTACGAGCAGTACTTC.

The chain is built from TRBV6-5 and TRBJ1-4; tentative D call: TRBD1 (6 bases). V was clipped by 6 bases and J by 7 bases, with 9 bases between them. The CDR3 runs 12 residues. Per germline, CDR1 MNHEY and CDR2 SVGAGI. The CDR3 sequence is CASSGTLEKLFF. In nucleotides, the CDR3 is TGTGCCAGCAGCGGGACACTTGAAAAACTGTTTTTT.

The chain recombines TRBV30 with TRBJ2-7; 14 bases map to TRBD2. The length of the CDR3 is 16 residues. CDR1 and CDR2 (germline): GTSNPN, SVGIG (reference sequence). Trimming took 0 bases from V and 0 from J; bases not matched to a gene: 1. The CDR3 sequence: CAWSVGTSGSSYEQYF. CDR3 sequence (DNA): TGTGCCTGGAGTGTAGGGACTAGCGGGAGCTCCTACGAGCAGTACTTC.

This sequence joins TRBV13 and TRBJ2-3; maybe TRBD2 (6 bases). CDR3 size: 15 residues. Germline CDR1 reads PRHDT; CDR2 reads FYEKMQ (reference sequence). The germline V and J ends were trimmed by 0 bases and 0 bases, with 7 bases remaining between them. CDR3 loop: CASSLGGGSTDTQYF. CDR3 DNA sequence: TGTGCCAGCAGCTTAGGTGGGGGGAGCACAGATACGCAGTATTTT.

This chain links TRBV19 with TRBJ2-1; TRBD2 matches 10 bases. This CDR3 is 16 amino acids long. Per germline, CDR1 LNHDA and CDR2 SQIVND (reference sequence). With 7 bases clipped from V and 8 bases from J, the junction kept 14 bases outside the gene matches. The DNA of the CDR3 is TGTGCCAGTACCCGGGGGGCTAGCGGGAGTCGTCATGAGCAGTTCTTC. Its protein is CASTRGASGSRHEQFF.

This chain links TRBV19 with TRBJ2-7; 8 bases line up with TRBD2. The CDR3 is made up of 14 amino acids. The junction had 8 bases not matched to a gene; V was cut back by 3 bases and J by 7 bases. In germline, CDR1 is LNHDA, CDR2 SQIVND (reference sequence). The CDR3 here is CASSMGGRSGEQYF. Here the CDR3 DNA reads TGTGCCAGTAGTATGGGCGGGAGGTCCGGGGAGCAGTACTTC.

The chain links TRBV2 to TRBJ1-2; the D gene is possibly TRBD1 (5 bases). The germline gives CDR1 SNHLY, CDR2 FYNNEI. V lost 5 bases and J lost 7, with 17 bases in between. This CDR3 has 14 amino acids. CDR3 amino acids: CASSPTVAQGGYTF. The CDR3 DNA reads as TGTGCCAGCAGTCCTACCGTGGCTCAGGGTGGCTACACCTTC.

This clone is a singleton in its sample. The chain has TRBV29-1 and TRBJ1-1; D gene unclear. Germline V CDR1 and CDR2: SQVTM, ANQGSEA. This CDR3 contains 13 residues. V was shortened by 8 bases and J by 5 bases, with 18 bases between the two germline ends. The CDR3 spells CSHEGFGGTEAFF. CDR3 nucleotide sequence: TGCAGCCATGAAGGGTTTGGCGGGACTGAAGCTTTCTTT.

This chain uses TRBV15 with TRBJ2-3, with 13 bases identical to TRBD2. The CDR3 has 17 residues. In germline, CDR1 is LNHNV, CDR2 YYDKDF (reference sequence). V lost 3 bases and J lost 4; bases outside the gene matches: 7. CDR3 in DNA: TGTGCCACCAGCAGCCCAGGACTAGCGGGAGTAGCAGATACGCAGTATTTT. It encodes CATSSPGLAGVADTQYF.

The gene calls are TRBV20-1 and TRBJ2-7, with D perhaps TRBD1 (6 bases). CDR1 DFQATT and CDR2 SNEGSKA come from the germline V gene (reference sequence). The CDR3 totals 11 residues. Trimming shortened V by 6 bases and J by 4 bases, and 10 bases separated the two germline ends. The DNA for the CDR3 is TGCAGTGCCCATGACAGGTACGAGCAGTACTTC. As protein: CSAHDRYEQYF.

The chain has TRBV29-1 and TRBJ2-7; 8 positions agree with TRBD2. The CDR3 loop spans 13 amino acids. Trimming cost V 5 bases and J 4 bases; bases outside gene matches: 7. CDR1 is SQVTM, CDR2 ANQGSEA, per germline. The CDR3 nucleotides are TGCAGCGTTCTCGCTAGCGGGCGGTACGAGCAGTACTTC. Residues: CSVLASGRYEQYF.

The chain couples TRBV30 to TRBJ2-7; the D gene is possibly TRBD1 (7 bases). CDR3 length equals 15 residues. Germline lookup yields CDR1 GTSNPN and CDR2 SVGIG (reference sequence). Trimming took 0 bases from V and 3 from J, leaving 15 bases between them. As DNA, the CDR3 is TGTGCCTGGAGTGTACGAACGCAGGGGGGCTACGAGCAGTACTTC. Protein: CAWSVRTQGGYEQYF.

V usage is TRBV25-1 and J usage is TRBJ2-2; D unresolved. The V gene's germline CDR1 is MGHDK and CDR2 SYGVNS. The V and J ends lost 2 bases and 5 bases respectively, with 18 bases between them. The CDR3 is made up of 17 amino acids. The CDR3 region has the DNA TGTGCCAGCAGTGAAAATTTTAATTGGGCTGGAACCGGGGAGCTGTTTTTT. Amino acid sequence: CASSENFNWAGTGELFF.

CDR3 residues: CASSPTWTATNEKLFF. The CDR3 DNA follows: TGTGCCAGCAGCCCAACCTGGACAGCAACTAATGAAAAACTGTTTTTT. V and J are TRBV7-8 and TRBJ1-4; possibly TRBD1 for D (6 bases). V gave up 5 bases and J gave up 0 bases, with 13 bases separating them. Germline loops: CDR1 SGHVS, CDR2 FQNEAQ. The CDR3 sequence is 16 residues long.

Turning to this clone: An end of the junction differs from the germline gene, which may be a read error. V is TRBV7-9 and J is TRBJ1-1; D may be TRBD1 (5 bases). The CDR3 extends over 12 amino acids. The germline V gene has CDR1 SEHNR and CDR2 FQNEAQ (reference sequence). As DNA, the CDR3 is TGTTCCAGCGCCAGGGTGAACACTGAAGCTTTCTTT. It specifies CSSARVNTEAFF.